There are many counts of the clone carrying this T cell receptor (beta chain). Its specificity is unknown. Libraries of bulk TCR were made by previously described methods (with listed TCR primers). TCRdb re-called the PCR reads through MiXCR, storing one row per CDR3 protein. The data show about 54,000 distinct CDR3 sequences, approximately 25% seen once. The source of the sample is a study of molecular identifiers for immune sequencing clone quantification. Naive CD8 T cells, phenotype CD8+CD4-CCR7+CD45RA+, were sorted. The study's findings and limits: Among some 990,000 naive cells, as was reported, spiked Jurkat TCR RNA from one cell was detectable.

The length of the CDR3 is 15 residues. V gave up 10 bases and J gave up 8 bases; unmatched junction bases: 14. Germline CDR1 and CDR2: MGHDK and SYGVNS. The clonotype was recovered from a human donor in good health. Some libraries in this study had Jurkat cell RNA spiked in. Sequencing used naive CD8+ T cells from blood, with Jurkat cell RNA spiked in. The subset denotes: FACS-sorted CD8+CD4-CCR7+CD45RA+ naive T cells. The chain has TRBV25-1 and TRBJ2-1; 10 nucleotides agree with TRBD1. In DNA, the CDR3 is TGTGCCATCGGAATTAGGACAGGGGGAGTGGATGAGCAGTTCTTC. Protein product: CAIGIRTGGVDEQFF.